A single sample is the source of the 18 T cell receptor beta chains below, sequenced in a study of post-analysis software for immune sequencing data. Study results and caveats: TRBV5-6, TRBV5-1 and TRBV20-1 belonged to a set of roughly 5 TRBV segments that were more frequent in patients than controls.

Unique molecular identifiers featured in each of the TCR beta cDNA libraries. TCRdb used MiXCR to reprocess the PCR reads, holding one entry per CDR3 protein. The repertoire holds hundreds of thousands of distinct CDR3 sequences, with around 60% as singletons. The antigens these receptors bind are not known. Sequenced input: blood. These receptors all come from a girl under 10 years old with multiple sclerosis.

V is TRBV7-2 and J is TRBJ2-3, with D maybe TRBD2 (5 bases). Trimming took 0 bases from V and 0 from J, leaving 10 bases between them. Germline V CDR1 and CDR2: SGHTA, FQGNSA. The CDR3 totals 16 residues. The CDR3 here is CASSLAGATSTDTQYF. In nucleotides, the CDR3 is TGTGCCAGCAGCTTAGCGGGAGCCACTAGCACAGATACGCAGTATTTT. Supplemented by reference TRBV7-2 and TRBJ2-3, the full variable domain reads GAGVSQSPSNKVTEKGKDVELRCDPISGHTALYWYRQSLGQGLEFLIYFQGNSAPDKSGLPSDRFSAERTGGSVSTLTIQRTQQEDSAVYLCASSLAGATSTDTQYFGPGTRLTVL.

The chain employs TRBV7-2 and TRBJ2-1; D possibly corresponds to TRBD1 (6 bases). Trimming removed 4 bases from V and 0 bases from J, with 13 bases in between. CDR1 and CDR2 (germline): SGHTA, FQGNSA. The CDR3 length is 16 residues. The CDR3 loop reads CASSSAQGSSYNEQFF. CDR3 sequence (DNA): TGTGCCAGCAGCTCGGCACAGGGTTCCTCCTACAATGAGCAGTTCTTC.

In regard to this clonotype: This may be a read error: a much more frequent sequence differs by one nucleotide. CDR3 loop: CASSLEGGRSYEQYF. Here the CDR3 DNA reads TGTGCCAGCAGCTTAGAGGGAGGGAGATCCTACGAGCAGTACTTC. This chain connects TRBV7-2 to TRBJ2-7, with TRBD2 matching over 7 bases. Germline V gives CDR1 SGHTA, CDR2 FQGNSA. V dropped 1 base and J dropped 1; count of bases not matched to a gene: 4. The CDR3 loop spans 15 amino acids.

This clonotype was recorded a few times. The chain has TRBV12-3 or TRBV12-4 and TRBJ2-7; 9 bases line up with TRBD1. Unmatched junction bases numbered 6, after V lost 3 bases and J lost 3 bases. The CDR3 has 15 residues. CDR3 coding DNA: TGTGCCAGCAGTTTCGGGACAGGGAGGTTCTACGAGCAGTACTTC. It encodes CASSFGTGRFYEQYF.

In DNA form, the CDR3 reads TGCAGTGCTGACTTCCGGGACGGACGATCCTACGAGCAGTACTTC. It codes for CSADFRDGRSYEQYF. This rearrangement joins TRBV20-1 to TRBJ2-7; D possibly uses TRBD1 or TRBD2 (5 bases each). V lost 5 bases to trimming and J lost 1 base, with 18 bases between them. Per germline, CDR1 DFQATT and CDR2 SNEGSKA (reference sequence). This CDR3 contains 15 residues.

This chain uses TRBV6-5 with TRBJ2-7, with D possibly being TRBD2 (7 bases). The germline CDR1 and CDR2 sequences are MNHEY and SVGAGI. V lost 8 bases, J lost 8 bases, and 22 bases lay in between. CDR3 length equals 14 residues. The CDR3 DNA sequence: TGTGCCAGCCGTGAGGGGGGAGGGATACGAAAGCAGTACTTC. Protein sequence: CASREGGGIRKQYF.

This clonotype appeared a single time. This chain connects TRBV27 to TRBJ2-1; D gene ambiguous. The CDR3 has 16 amino acids. The germline V and J ends were trimmed by 2 bases and 0 bases, with 11 bases remaining between them. Germline V gives CDR1 MNHEY, CDR2 SMNVEV (reference sequence). DNA for the CDR3: TGTGCCAGCAGTTTAGTGGCGGTCAGCTCCTACAATGAGCAGTTCTTC. The encoded protein is CASSLVAVSSYNEQFF.

The table lists this clonotype with a few counts. This chain joins TRBV15 and TRBJ2-7; D is undetermined. Germline CDR1 and CDR2: LNHNV and YYDKDF (reference sequence). The length of the CDR3 is 13 residues. Trimming stripped 0 bases from V and 7 bases from J, with 10 bases between. The CDR3 region is CATSREIYDEQYF. Written as DNA, the CDR3 is TGTGCCACCAGCAGAGAGATTTACGATGAGCAGTACTTC.

The chain employs TRBV5-1 and TRBJ2-5; 7 nucleotides line up with TRBD1. The V and J ends lost 0 bases and 2 bases, in that order; junction bases with no gene match: 4. CDR3 size: 15 residues. The germline CDR1 and CDR2 sequences are SGHRS and YFSETQ. The CDR3 here is CASSLAGGWQETQYF. CDR3 nucleotides: TGCGCCAGCAGCTTGGCAGGGGGTTGGCAAGAGACCCAGTACTTC.

The chain links TRBV12-3 or TRBV12-4 to TRBJ2-7; 8 bases line up with TRBD1. V dropped 4 bases and J dropped 7; count of bases not matched to a gene: 6. CDR3 size: 13 residues. CDR3 protein: CASSSQGANEQYF. CDR3 nucleotide sequence: TGTGCCAGCAGTTCCCAGGGGGCAAATGAGCAGTACTTC.

This chain uses TRBV2 with TRBJ1-6; D is unclear. This CDR3 region has 14 residues. The V gene lost 6 bases and the J gene lost 9 bases, with 15 bases spanning the gap. CDR1 SNHLY and CDR2 FYNNEI come from the germline V gene. The CDR3 spells CASRANSRGSPLHF. The CDR3 nucleotides are TGTGCCAGCAGGGCGAATTCCCGGGGTTCACCCCTCCACTTT.

This chain uses TRBV7-2 with TRBJ2-1; 8 bases are a match to TRBD2. Germline V gene sequence: CDR1 SGHTA, CDR2 FQGNSA. The CDR3 is made up of 16 amino acids. Germline trimming cut 4 bases from V and 7 bases from J; bases unmatched to any gene: 12. CDR3 DNA: TGTGCCAGCAGCTCTCAACCGGGACTAGGGCATAATGAGCAGTTCTTC. Residues: CASSSQPGLGHNEQFF. Based on the CDR3 plus reference TRBV7-2 and TRBJ2-1, the full variable domain is GAGVSQSPSNKVTEKGKDVELRCDPISGHTALYWYRQSLGQGLEFLIYFQGNSAPDKSGLPSDRFSAERTGGSVSTLTIQRTQQEDSAVYLCASSSQPGLGHNEQFFGPGTRLTVL.

V and J are TRBV24-1 and TRBJ2-3; tentatively, D is TRBD2 (6 bases). This CDR3 spans 14 amino acids. Trimming removed 4 bases from V and 4 bases from J, with 11 bases in between. The germline V gene encodes CDR1 KGHDR and CDR2 SFDVKD. The CDR3 sequence: CATSEAGRADTQYF. CDR3 nucleotide sequence: TGTGCCACCAGTGAGGCGGGGCGCGCAGATACGCAGTATTTT.

This clonotype was counted a single time. The gene calls are TRBV4-2 and TRBJ2-7; no reliable D call. The DNA end is a closer match to TRBJ2-5, so the J assignment may be wrong. Looked up from germline, CDR1 is LGHNA and CDR2 is YNFKEQ. This CDR3 has 14 amino acids. CDR3 sequence reads: CASSQDRHAETQYF. For the CDR3, the DNA is TGTGCCAGCAGCCAAGATAGGCATGCGGAGACCCAGTACTTC.

This clonotype was seen a handful of times. The gene calls are TRBV20-1 and TRBJ2-7; 15 bases agree with TRBD2. The closer fit of TRBJ2-5 to the DNA end suggests the J call may be wrong. Germline CDR1 reads DFQATT; CDR2 reads SNEGSKA (reference sequence). This CDR3 has 15 residues. The DNA of the CDR3 is TGCAGTGGAGGACTAGCGGGGGGGCGTCGGGAGACCCAGTACTTC. Translated: CSGGLAGGRRETQYF.

In its sample, this clonotype was seen a few times. This chain joins TRBV7-2 and TRBJ2-5, with 8 nucleotides matching TRBD1. CDR1 and CDR2 from the germline V gene are SGHTA and FQGNSA. Unmatched junction bases numbered 12, after V lost 5 bases and J lost 4 bases. The CDR3 loop spans 16 amino acids. CDR3 bases: TGTGCCAGCAGCCAGGACAGGGTAGACCTTCGAGAGACCCAGTACTTC. Translation gives CASSQDRVDLRETQYF.

The chain carries TRBV7-2 and TRBJ2-1; D may be TRBD1 (5 bases). Deletions cut 2 bases from V and 0 bases from J, with 11 bases between. The CDR3 contains 16 residues. The germline V gene has CDR1 SGHTA and CDR2 FQGNSA. CDR3 coding DNA: TGTGCCAGCAGCTTACAGGGCACCGACTCCTACAATGAGCAGTTCTTC. Its protein is CASSLQGTDSYNEQFF.

V and J are TRBV6-2 or TRBV6-3 and TRBJ1-2; TRBD1 aligns across 7 bases. Trimming took 7 bases from V and 4 from J; bases not matched to a gene: 3. The CDR3 sequence is 12 residues long. CDR1 is MNHEY, CDR2 SVGEGT, per germline. The CDR3 sequence: CASKGQIYGYTF. CDR3 sequence (DNA): TGTGCCAGCAAGGGACAGATCTATGGCTACACCTTC.